A selection of T cell receptor beta chains follows, all from one sample in a study of regulatory T cells in long-lasting Graves disease. MiXCR was run by TCRdb on the multiplex PCR reads, yielding one entry per CDR3 protein. The sample yields 560,000 or so distinct CDR3 sequences, around 15% seen once. This sample also appeared in a second study, on T cells in Graves' hyperthyroidism and ophthalmopathy.

The sample here was peripheral blood mononuclear cells (PBMCs), taken at new diagnosis, from a patient treated with antithyroid drugs. These TCRs come from a young man with Graves disease. Both conserved end residues are part of each CDR3. A D gene is named only where the DNA matches it firmly. Size tells how often a clone was seen (once, few, many) or the class of an expanded clone, and some rows leave it out.

abundance	v_gene	j_gene	d_gene	CDR3aa	CDR3nt
few	TRBV2	TRBJ2-5	NA	CASSVGGGAQETQYF	TGTGCCAGCAGCGTAGGTGGGGGGGCCCAAGAGACCCAGTACTTC
many	TRBV7-3	TRBJ2-1	TRBD2	CASSPGTSGRAGYNEQFF	TGTGCCAGCAGCCCTGGGACTAGCGGGAGGGCCGGCTACAATGAGCAGTTCTTC
NA	TRBV4-1	TRBJ1-6	NA	CASSQDTGGRVNSPLHF	TGCGCCAGCAGCCAAGATACCGGGGGGCGGGTCAATTCACCCCTCCACTTT
many	TRBV2	TRBJ2-3	TRBD2	CANQGTSGKDTQYF	TGTGCCAACCAAGGGACTAGCGGTAAAGATACGCAGTATTTT
NA	TRBV2	TRBJ1-6	TRBD1	CASSKGQGANSPLHF	TGTGCCAGCAGCAAAGGACAGGGGGCTAATTCACCCCTCCACTTT
many	TRBV3-1	TRBJ2-3	TRBD2	CASSQGTSGSSSLGDTQYF	TGTGCCAGCAGCCAAGGGACTAGCGGGAGCTCCTCCCTAGGAGATACGCAGTATTTT
few	TRBV6-5	TRBJ2-7	NA	CASSYPGDLSEQYF	TGTGCCAGCAGTTACCCGGGGGACCTTTCCGAGCAGTACTTC
few	TRBV20-1	TRBJ2-1	NA	CSARDPGTLEIDEQFF	TGCAGTGCTAGAGACCCCGGGACCCTGGAGATCGATGAGCAGTTCTTC
many	TRBV5-1	TRBJ2-1	TRBD2	CASSLGTSNEQFF	TGCGCCAGCAGCTTAGGGACTAGCAATGAGCAGTTCTTC
NA	TRBV7-2	TRBJ2-1	TRBD1	CASRKGQGIYYNEQSF	TGTGCCAGCAGGAAGGGACAGGGTATCTATTACAATGAGCAGTCCTTC
many	TRBV2	TRBJ2-5	TRBD2	CASSPSGTRVAQETQYF	TGTGCCAGCAGCCCTAGCGGGACTAGGGTAGCCCAAGAGACCCAGTACTTC
many	TRBV12-3/TRBV12-4	TRBJ2-7	NA	CASRKSGGDYEQYF	TGTGCCAGCAGGAAAAGCGGAGGGGACTACGAGCAGTACTTC
many	TRBV18	TRBJ1-5	TRBD1	CASSARDRGNQPQHF	TGTGCCAGCTCAGCCCGGGACAGAGGCAATCAGCCCCAGCATTTT
many	TRBV28	TRBJ1-1	TRBD1	CASSLRSGRGAEAFF	TGTGCCAGCAGTTTAAGGTCGGGCAGGGGGGCTGAGGCTTTCTTT
NA	TRBV28	TRBJ1-3	NA	CASSGTSSGNTIYF	TGTGCCAGCAGTGGGACCTCCTCTGGAAACACCATATATTTT
few	TRBV4-1	TRBJ2-7	TRBD1	CASSQALNRGEQYF	TGCGCCAGCAGCCAAGCCTTAAACAGGGGCGAGCAGTACTTC
NA	TRBV7-8	TRBJ2-3	TRBD1	CASSLKPPGQGTDTQYF	TGTGCCAGCAGCTTAAAACCTCCGGGACAGGGCACAGATACGCAGTATTTT
many	TRBV7-9	TRBJ1-2	NA	CASSLSQGAGYTF	TGTGCCAGCAGCTTATCCCAGGGTGCTGGCTACACCTTC
NA	TRBV6-1	TRBJ2-1	TRBD2	CASSIYGAGALYEQFF	TGTGCCAGCAGTATTTATGGGGCGGGAGCGTTATATGAGCAGTTCTTC
NA	TRBV20-1	TRBJ2-7	TRBD2	CSASLGRLASTYEQYF	TGCAGTGCTAGTCTAGGCCGACTAGCAAGCACCTACGAGCAGTACTTC
many	TRBV28	TRBJ1-2	NA	CASNIGKRTGYTF	TGTGCCAGCAACATTGGGAAACGGACTGGCTACACCTTC
many	TRBV18	TRBJ2-7	NA	CASSPVGSDYEQYF	TGTGCCAGCTCACCAGTTGGTTCCGACTACGAGCAGTACTTC
many	TRBV29-1	TRBJ2-1	TRBD2	CTSSGRAYNEQFF	TGCACCAGTAGCGGGAGGGCCTACAATGAGCAGTTCTTC
few	TRBV29-1	TRBJ2-5	NA	CSARESQETQYF	TGCAGCGCCCGGGAGAGTCAAGAGACCCAGTACTTC
few	TRBV6-1	TRBJ1-5	NA	CASSEVGSSNQPQHF	TGTGCCAGCAGTGAAGTTGGCAGTAGCAATCAGCCCCAGCATTTT
many	TRBV6-4	TRBJ2-2	NA	CASSDSADTGELFF	TGTGCCAGCAGTGACTCGGCAGACACCGGGGAGCTGTTTTTT
NA	TRBV6-2/TRBV6-3	TRBJ2-3	TRBD1	CASTPLPGQGARDTQYF	TGTGCCAGCACCCCTCTCCCGGGACAGGGGGCTCGGGATACGCAGTATTTT
many	TRBV7-9	TRBJ2-7	NA	CASSPRDGYEQYF	TGTGCCAGCAGCCCCAGGGACGGATACGAGCAGTACTTC
many	TRBV12-3/TRBV12-4	TRBJ2-7	NA	CASSKLYEQYF	TGTGCCAGCAGTAAACTCTACGAGCAGTACTTC
NA	TRBV7-6	TRBJ1-2	NA	CASSPPGFNYGYTF	TGTGCCAGCAGCCCACCGGGATTTAACTATGGCTACACCTTC
NA	TRBV4-1	TRBJ2-7	TRBD2	CASSQGPRGRAPYEQYF	TGCGCCAGCAGCCAAGGGCCCCGCGGGAGAGCCCCCTACGAGCAGTACTTC
NA	TRBV6-5	TRBJ2-1	NA	CASSYSLGQPLRENWAGEQFF	TGTGCCAGCAGTTATTCTCTAGGCCAGCCCCTCCGAGAAAATTGGGCGGGTGAGCAGTTCTTC
NA	TRBV2	TRBJ2-7	NA	CASSDWQGEGEQYF	TGTGCCAGCAGTGATTGGCAGGGGGAGGGCGAGCAGTACTTC
NA	TRBV5-6	TRBJ2-7	TRBD2	CASSFKSGSPYEQYF	TGTGCCAGCAGCTTTAAGAGCGGGAGTCCCTACGAGCAGTACTTC
NA	TRBV7-9	TRBJ2-2	NA	CASSPPGLHTGELFF	TGTGCCAGCAGCCCCCCGGGACTGCACACCGGGGAGCTGTTTTTT
many	TRBV18	TRBJ2-3	NA	CASSGITDTQYF	TGTGCCAGCTCAGGGATCACAGATACGCAGTATTTT
few	TRBV5-1	TRBJ1-1	NA	CASSPSPGFGTEAFF	TGCGCCAGCAGCCCATCTCCGGGGTTTGGGACTGAAGCTTTCTTT
NA	TRBV10-1	TRBJ1-4	NA	CASSESTHDGRLFF	TGCGCCAGCAGTGAGTCGACCCACGACGGTAGACTGTTTTTT